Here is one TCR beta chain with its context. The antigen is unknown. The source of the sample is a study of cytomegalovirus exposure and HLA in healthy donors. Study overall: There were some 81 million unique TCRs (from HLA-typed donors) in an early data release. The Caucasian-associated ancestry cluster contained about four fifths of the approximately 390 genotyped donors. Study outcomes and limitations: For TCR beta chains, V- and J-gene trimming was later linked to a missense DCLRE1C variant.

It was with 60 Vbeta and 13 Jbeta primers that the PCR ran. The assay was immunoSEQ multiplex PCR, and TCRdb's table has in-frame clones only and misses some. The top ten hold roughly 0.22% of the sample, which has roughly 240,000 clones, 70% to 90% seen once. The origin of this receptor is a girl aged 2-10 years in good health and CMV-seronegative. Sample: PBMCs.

The CDR3 loop is CSVEVGVTDTQYF. The CDR3 region has the DNA TGCAGCGTTGAAGTAGGGGTCACAGATACGCAGTATTTT. V is TRBV29-1 and J is TRBJ2-3; tentative D call: TRBD1 (5 bases). V lost 1 base, J lost 2 bases, and 7 bases lay in between. This CDR3 region has 13 residues. In germline, CDR1 is SQVTM, CDR2 ANQGSEA.